A single sample gave rise to the 22 T cell receptor beta chains below, sequenced in a study of blood T cell repertoires in COVID-19. Method: immunoSEQ multiplex PCR; TCRdb's copy keeps in-frame clones and lacks some. The sample holds about 220,000 clones, around 80% seen once. The sample consisted of peripheral blood. Receptors were obtained from an older woman with acute or convalescent COVID-19.

The chain links TRBV5-6 to TRBJ1-6; D is unresolved. In germline, CDR1 is SGHDT, CDR2 YYEEEE. This CDR3 spans 15 amino acids. V was pared by 2 bases and J by 4 bases, with 10 bases between. In DNA, the CDR3 is TGTGCCAGCAGCTTAAACGGGTGGTATAATTCACCCCTCCACTTT. Translating it yields CASSLNGWYNSPLHF.

The gene calls are TRBV20-1 and TRBJ2-3; a weak D match, TRBD1 (5 bases). The CDR3 loop spans 10 amino acids. Germline CDR1 reads DFQATT; CDR2 reads SNEGSKA (reference sequence). CDR3 sequence reads: CSIRGDTQYF. As DNA, the CDR3 is TGCAGCATTAGGGGAGATACGCAGTATTTT.

The chain employs TRBV21-1 and TRBJ1-3. TRBV21-1 is marked as a pseudogene. This CDR3 has 11 residues. The DNA for the CDR3 is TGTGCCAGCAGCAAGAGGGACACCATATATTTT. It codes for CASSKRDTIYF.

This clone was picked up one time. The chain has TRBV10-3 and TRBJ1-1; TRBD1 matches 7 bases. The CDR3 length is 15 residues. J was trimmed by 0 bases and V by 10 bases; bases with no gene match: 11. Germline values: CDR1 ENHRY, CDR2 SYGVKD. DNA of the CDR3: TGTGCCACAGGGGGAACCGGGACGGTGAACACTGAAGCTTTCTTT. Amino acid sequence: CATGGTGTVNTEAFF.

This clone showed up just a few times. This chain connects TRBV15 to TRBJ1-1; D remains ambiguous. The V and J ends lost 0 bases and 5 bases respectively, with 13 bases between them. The CDR3 contains 15 residues. Germline CDR1 and CDR2: LNHNV and YYDKDF (reference sequence). The CDR3 DNA reads as TGTGCCACCAGCAGAGATCTCTTTGCAGGTACTGAAGCTTTCTTT. Translating it yields CATSRDLFAGTEAFF.

The CDR3 region is CAGEATGTGALEGYTF. CDR3 DNA sequence: TGTGCCGGAGAGGCCACCGGGACAGGGGCCCTCGAGGGCTACACCTTC. The chain links TRBV6-6 to TRBJ1-2, with 10 positions matching TRBD1. The CDR3 is 16 residues long. The ends lost 11 bases at V and 8 bases at J; junction bases unmatched: 20. The germline gives CDR1 MNHNY, CDR2 SVGAGI (reference sequence).

The chain is built from TRBV7-2 and TRBJ2-3, with no clear D. Trimming took off 1 base at V and 2 bases at J, with 4 bases between the two ends. CDR1 and CDR2 from the germline V gene are SGHTA and FQGNSA. This CDR3 has 13 amino acids. The CDR3 DNA is TGTGCCAGCAGCTTAGAGCTCACAGATACGCAGTATTTT. Its translation is CASSLELTDTQYF.

CDR3 in amino acids: CASRWNRDYSYEQYV. CDR3 in DNA: TGTGCCAGCAGATGGAACCGGGACTATTCCTACGAGCAGTACGTC. V and J are TRBV7-8 and TRBJ2-7; 7 nucleotides agree with TRBD2. The CDR3 is 15 residues long. The germline CDR1 and CDR2 sequences are SGHVS and FQNEAQ. V lost 6 bases and J lost 1; bases outside the gene matches: 9.

The rearrangement joins TRBV5-1 to TRBJ1-2; a weak D match, TRBD1 (6 bases). This CDR3 region has 12 residues. Trimming took 4 bases from V and 4 from J, leaving 8 bases between them. CDR1 is SGHRS and CDR2 is YFSETQ in the germline V gene. The CDR3 nucleotides are TGCGCCAGCAGCGGACAGAGCTATGGCTACACCTTC. As protein: CASSGQSYGYTF. The whole variable domain, filled in from reference TRBV5-1 and TRBJ1-2, reads KAGVTQTPRYLIKTRGQQVTLSCSPISGHRSVSWYQQTPGQGLQFLFEYFSETQRNKGNFPGRFSGRQFSNSRSEMNVSTLELGDSALYLCASSGQSYGYTFGSGTRLTVV.

This chain connects TRBV20-1 to TRBJ1-1; 7 bases are shared with TRBD1. The CDR3 extends over 15 amino acids. V shed 3 bases, J shed 1 base, and the junction held 8 bases outside the gene matches. The germline V gene has CDR1 DFQATT and CDR2 SNEGSKA (reference sequence). CDR3 loop: CSASDFRTGNTEAFF. As DNA, the CDR3 is TGCAGTGCTAGTGATTTCCGGACAGGGAACACTGAAGCTTTCTTT.

This clone was detected only a few times. The V gene is TRBV9, the J gene TRBJ2-1; 8 nucleotides agree with TRBD2. V lost 0 bases to trimming and J lost 7 bases; unmatched junction nucleotides: 18. Germline V CDR1 and CDR2: SGDLS, YYNGEE. The CDR3 spans 19 residues. This CDR3 reads CASSVESGGKAGSRNEQFF. The CDR3 nucleotides read TGTGCCAGCAGCGTAGAGAGCGGGGGCAAAGCTGGTTCCCGTAATGAGCAGTTCTTC.

CDR3 DNA sequence: TGTGCCCTGAAGACTAGCGGGGGCCTCGGGTACGAGCAGTACTTC. Encoded protein: CALKTSGGLGYEQYF. This chain connects TRBV30 to TRBJ2-7, with TRBD2 identical over 12 bases. Losses at the gene ends were 8 bases for V and 4 bases for J; bases not matched to a gene: 12. There are 15 residues in the CDR3. CDR1 is GTSNPN, CDR2 SVGIG, per germline (reference sequence).

The chain recombines TRBV7-9 with TRBJ2-1; the D is unclear. From germline, CDR1 is SEHNR and CDR2 FQNEAQ (reference sequence). V was cut by 3 bases and J by 6 bases, with 3 bases left in between. CDR3 size: 11 residues. The CDR3 coding sequence is TGTGCCAGCAGCTTCTTCAATGAGCAGTTCTTC. Residues: CASSFFNEQFF.

The chain is built from TRBV5-4 and TRBJ2-3; 12 nucleotides match TRBD2. CDR1 and CDR2 from the germline V gene are SGHNT and YYREEE (reference sequence). This CDR3 region has 15 residues. With 5 bases clipped from V and 2 bases from J, the junction kept 3 bases outside the gene matches. The CDR3 sequence: CASSPSGGATDTQYF. Here the CDR3 DNA reads TGTGCCAGCAGTCCTAGCGGGGGGGCCACAGATACGCAGTATTTT.

This sequence joins TRBV7-8 and TRBJ1-5, with unresolved D. Germline V lookup: CDR1 SGHVS, CDR2 FQNEAQ. V shed 4 bases and J shed 4 bases, with 5 bases lying between them. The length of the CDR3 is 12 residues. CDR3 bases: TGTGCCAGCAGCTCCTTGAATCAGCCCCAGCATTTT. Its translation: CASSSLNQPQHF.

CDR3 amino acids: CAISNSPGLDSPLHF. For the CDR3, the DNA is TGTGCCATCAGTAACAGCCCAGGGTTAGATTCACCCCTCCACTTT. The chain combines TRBV10-3 with TRBJ1-6, with a weak D call TRBD1 (5 bases). The CDR3 is made up of 15 amino acids. The V end lost 5 bases, the J end lost 8 bases, and 16 bases lay between the germline ends. Germline V CDR1 and CDR2: ENHRY, SYGVKD.

CDR3 DNA sequence: TGTGCCAGCAGTTCCTCGGGACAGGGGGCGGGTGAGCAGTACTTC. This encodes CASSSSGQGAGEQYF. The V call is TRBV28, the J call TRBJ2-7; 12 bases match TRBD1. The CDR3 is 15 amino acids. The J segment lost 7 bases and the V segment lost 4 bases, leaving 8 bases of the junction unmatched. CDR1 MDHEN and CDR2 SYDVKM come from the germline V gene.

V usage is TRBV4-1 and J usage is TRBJ2-4; 9 bases match TRBD1. Germline loops: CDR1 MGHRA, CDR2 YSYEKL. This CDR3 region has 18 residues. J gave up 1 base and V 1 base, and 8 bases lay outside the gene matches. The CDR3: CASSQVRDREAAKNIQYF. The CDR3 DNA reads TGCGCCAGCAGCCAAGTACGGGACAGGGAGGCGGCCAAAAACATTCAGTACTTC.

The genes are TRBV2 and TRBJ2-2; 9 bases align to TRBD1. With 6 bases clipped from V and 1 base from J, the junction kept 6 bases outside the gene matches. The CDR3 loop spans 16 amino acids. The germline CDR1 and CDR2 sequences are SNHLY and FYNNEI. The CDR3: CASREQGARNTGELFF. The CDR3, as DNA: TGTGCCAGCAGGGAACAGGGGGCGCGGAACACCGGGGAGCTGTTTTTT.

In this sample, this clone turned up a few times. The chain couples TRBV7-9 to TRBJ1-4, with 7 nucleotides matching TRBD1. The CDR3 spans 14 residues. V shed 5 bases and J 6 bases; nucleotides not matched to a gene: 6. Germline-derived CDR1 and CDR2 are SEHNR and FQNEAQ (reference sequence). CDR3 in amino acids: CASSRGGRDEKLFF. The CDR3 coding sequence is TGTGCCAGCAGCCGAGGGGGCAGGGATGAAAAACTGTTTTTT.

The chain has TRBV10-1 and TRBJ2-1; 9 bases fit TRBD2. Trimming at V came to 2 bases and at J to 6 bases, leaving 5 bases not matched to a gene. Germline V lookup: CDR1 WNHNN, CDR2 SYGVQD (reference sequence). There are 15 residues in the CDR3. The CDR3 coding sequence is TGCGCCAGCAGTGAGGCGGGGGGGGAACTCAATGAGCAGTTCTTC. The encoded protein is CASSEAGGELNEQFF.

V gene TRBV25-1 combines with J gene TRBJ2-1; weak D call: TRBD2 (5 bases). Per germline, CDR1 MGHDK and CDR2 SYGVNS. There are 14 residues in the CDR3. Trimming shortened V by 8 bases and J by 8 bases, and 19 bases separated the two germline ends. The CDR3 spells CASSKGVTSDEQFF. Here the CDR3 DNA reads TGTGCCAGCTCTAAGGGAGTCACGTCAGATGAGCAGTTCTTC.